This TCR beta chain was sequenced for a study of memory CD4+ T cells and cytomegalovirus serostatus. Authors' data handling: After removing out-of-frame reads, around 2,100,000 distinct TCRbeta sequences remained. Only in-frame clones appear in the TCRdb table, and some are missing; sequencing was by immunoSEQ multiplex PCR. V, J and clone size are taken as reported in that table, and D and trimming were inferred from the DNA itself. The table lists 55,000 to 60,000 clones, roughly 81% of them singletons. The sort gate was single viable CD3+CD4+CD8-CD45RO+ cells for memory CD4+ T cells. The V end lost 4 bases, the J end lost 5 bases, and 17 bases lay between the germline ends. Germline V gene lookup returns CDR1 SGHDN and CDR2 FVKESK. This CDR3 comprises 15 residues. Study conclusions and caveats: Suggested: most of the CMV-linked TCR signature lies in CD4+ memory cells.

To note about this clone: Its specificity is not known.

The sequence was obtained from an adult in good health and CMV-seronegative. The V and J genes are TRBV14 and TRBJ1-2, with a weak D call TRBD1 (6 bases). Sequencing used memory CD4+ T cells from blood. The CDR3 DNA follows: TGTGCCAGCAGCCCACCCGGACAGCTGACTTATGGCTACACCTTC. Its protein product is CASSPPGQLTYGYTF.